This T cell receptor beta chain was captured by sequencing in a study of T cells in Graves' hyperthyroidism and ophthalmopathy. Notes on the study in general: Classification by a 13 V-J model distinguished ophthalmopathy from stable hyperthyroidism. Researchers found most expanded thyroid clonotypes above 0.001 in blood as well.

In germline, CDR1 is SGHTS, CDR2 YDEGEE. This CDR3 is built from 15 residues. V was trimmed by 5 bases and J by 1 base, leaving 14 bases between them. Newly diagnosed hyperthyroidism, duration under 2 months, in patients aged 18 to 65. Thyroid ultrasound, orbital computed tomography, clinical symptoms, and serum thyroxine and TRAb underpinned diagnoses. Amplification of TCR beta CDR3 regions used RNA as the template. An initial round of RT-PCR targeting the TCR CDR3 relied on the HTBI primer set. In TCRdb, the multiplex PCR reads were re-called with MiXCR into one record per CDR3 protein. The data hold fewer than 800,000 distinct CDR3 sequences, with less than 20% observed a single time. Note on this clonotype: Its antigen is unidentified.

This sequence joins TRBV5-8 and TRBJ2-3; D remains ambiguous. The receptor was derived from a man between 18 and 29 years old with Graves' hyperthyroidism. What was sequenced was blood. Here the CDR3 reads CASSGVFSGTDTQYF. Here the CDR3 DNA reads TGTGCCAGCAGTGGGGTTTTCAGCGGCACAGATACGCAGTATTTT.